This T cell receptor (beta chain) was sequenced in a study of blood T cell repertoires in COVID-19. Per the germline V gene, CDR1 is SGHDT and CDR2 is YYEEEE. V was pared by 0 bases and J by 7 bases, with 20 bases between. The CDR3 is made up of 18 amino acids. In the authors' workflow: Estimated nucleated cell counts came from reference gene primer amplification. Produced via immunoSEQ multiplex PCR; TCRdb's table is partial and in-frame only. Clonal size and the V and J genes are those of that table, whereas D and trimming came from the DNA. In the table there are 200,000 to 250,000 clones, 70% to 90% of which are singletons. Clinical history reported by participants formed the basis on which cohorts were assigned.

The TCR comes from a man aged 25-45 years who had recovered from COVID-19. The chain couples TRBV5-6 to TRBJ1-6; D unclear. The source material was PBMCs or T cells enriched from blood (not recorded which). The CDR3 DNA reads as TGTGCCAGCAGCTTGGACCCCCCGCGGAGGGCTACGAATTCACCCCTCCACTTT. This encodes CASSLDPPRRATNSPLHF.